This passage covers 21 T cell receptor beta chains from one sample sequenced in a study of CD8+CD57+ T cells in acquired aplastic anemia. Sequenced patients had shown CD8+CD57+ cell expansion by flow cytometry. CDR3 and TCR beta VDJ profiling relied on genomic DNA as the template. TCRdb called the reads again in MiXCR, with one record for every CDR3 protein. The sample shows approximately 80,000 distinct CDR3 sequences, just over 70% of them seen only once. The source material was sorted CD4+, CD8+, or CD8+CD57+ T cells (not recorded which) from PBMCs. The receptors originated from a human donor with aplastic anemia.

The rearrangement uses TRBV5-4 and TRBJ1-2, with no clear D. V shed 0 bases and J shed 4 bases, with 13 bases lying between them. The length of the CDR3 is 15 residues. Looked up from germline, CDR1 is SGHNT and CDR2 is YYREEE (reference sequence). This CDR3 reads CASSLEGSTIYGYTF. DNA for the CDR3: TGTGCCAGCAGCTTGGAAGGGTCTACCATCTATGGCTACACCTTC.

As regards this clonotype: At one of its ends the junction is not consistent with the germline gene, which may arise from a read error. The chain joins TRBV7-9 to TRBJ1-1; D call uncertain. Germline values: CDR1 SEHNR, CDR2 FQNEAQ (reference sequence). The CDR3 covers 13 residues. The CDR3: CASGLEGNTEAFF. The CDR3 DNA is TGTGCCAGCGGCTTAGAGGGGAACACTGAAGCTTTCTTT. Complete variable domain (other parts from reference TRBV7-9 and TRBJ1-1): DTGVSQNPRHKITKRGQNVTFRCDPISEHNRLYWYRQTLGQGPEFLTYFQNEAQLEKSRLLSDRFSAERPKGSFSTLEIQRTEQGDSAMYLCASGLEGNTEAFFGQGTRLTVV.

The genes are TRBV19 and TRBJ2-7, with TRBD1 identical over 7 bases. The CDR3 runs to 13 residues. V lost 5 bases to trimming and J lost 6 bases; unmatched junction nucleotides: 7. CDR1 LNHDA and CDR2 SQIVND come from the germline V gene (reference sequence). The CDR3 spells CASSAGTATEQYF. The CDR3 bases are TGTGCCAGTAGTGCCGGGACAGCCACCGAGCAGTACTTC.

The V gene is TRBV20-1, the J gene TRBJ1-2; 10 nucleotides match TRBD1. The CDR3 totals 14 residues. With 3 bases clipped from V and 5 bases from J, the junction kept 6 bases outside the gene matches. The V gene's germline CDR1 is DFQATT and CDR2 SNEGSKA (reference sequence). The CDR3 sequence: CSARATGGRYGYTF. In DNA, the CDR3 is TGCAGTGCTAGGGCGACAGGGGGCAGGTATGGCTACACCTTC.

The CDR3 protein is CASSQGLAGGRDEQYF. The CDR3 region has the DNA TGTGCCAGCAGCCAGGGACTAGCGGGAGGCCGCGACGAGCAGTACTTC. The V and J genes are TRBV14 and TRBJ2-7, with 15 positions matching TRBD2. The V gene's germline CDR1 is SGHDN and CDR2 FVKESK. The CDR3 totals 16 residues. After removal of 3 bases from V and 5 bases from J, the junction contained 5 bases not matched to a gene.

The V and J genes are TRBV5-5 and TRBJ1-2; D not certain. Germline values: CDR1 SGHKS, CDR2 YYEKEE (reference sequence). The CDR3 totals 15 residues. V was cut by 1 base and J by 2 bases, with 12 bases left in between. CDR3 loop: CASSLSGGGNYGYTF. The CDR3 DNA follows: TGTGCCAGCAGCTTGTCCGGAGGAGGAAACTATGGCTACACCTTC. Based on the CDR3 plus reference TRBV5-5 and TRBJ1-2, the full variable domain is DAGVTQSPTHLIKTRGQQVTLRCSPISGHKSVSWYQQVLGQGPQFIFQYYEKEERGRGNFPDRFSARQFPNYSSELNVNALLLGDSALYLCASSLSGGGNYGYTFGSGTRLTVV.

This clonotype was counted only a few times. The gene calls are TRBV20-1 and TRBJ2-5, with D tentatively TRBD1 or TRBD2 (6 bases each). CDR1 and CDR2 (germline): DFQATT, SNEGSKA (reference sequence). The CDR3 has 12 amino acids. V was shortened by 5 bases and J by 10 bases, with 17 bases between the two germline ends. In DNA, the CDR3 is TGCAGTGCTCCTAGTCTAAGGGGGGACCAGTACTTC. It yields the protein CSAPSLRGDQYF.

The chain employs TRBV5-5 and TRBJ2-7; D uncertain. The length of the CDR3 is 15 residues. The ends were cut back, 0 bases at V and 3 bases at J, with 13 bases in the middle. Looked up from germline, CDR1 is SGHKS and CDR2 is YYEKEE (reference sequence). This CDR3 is CASSLALQALYEQYF. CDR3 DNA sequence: TGTGCCAGCAGCTTGGCGCTTCAGGCCCTCTACGAGCAGTACTTC.

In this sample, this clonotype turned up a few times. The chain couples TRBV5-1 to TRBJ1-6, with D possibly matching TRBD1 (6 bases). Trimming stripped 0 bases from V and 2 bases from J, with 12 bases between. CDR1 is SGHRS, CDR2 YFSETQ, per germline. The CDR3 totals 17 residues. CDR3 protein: CASSLDPNRAYNSPLHF. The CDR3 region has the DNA TGCGCCAGCAGCTTGGACCCGAACAGGGCCTATAATTCACCCCTCCACTTT.

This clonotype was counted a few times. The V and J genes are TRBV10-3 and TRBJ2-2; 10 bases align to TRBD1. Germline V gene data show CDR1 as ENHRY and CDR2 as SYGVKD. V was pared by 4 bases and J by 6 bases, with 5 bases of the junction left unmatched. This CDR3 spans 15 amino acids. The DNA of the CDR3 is TGTGCCATCAGTGGCGACAGGGGGCAAGCCGGGGAGCTGTTTTTT. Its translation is CAISGDRGQAGELFF.

The CDR3 coding sequence is TGTGCCAGCAGTGAGGACAGACCCTACGAGCAGTACTTC. This gives the protein CASSEDRPYEQYF. This rearrangement joins TRBV2 to TRBJ2-7; D might be TRBD1 (6 bases). V shed 3 bases and J shed 2 bases, with 8 bases lying between them. Germline assignment: CDR1 SNHLY and CDR2 FYNNEI. The CDR3 runs to 13 residues.

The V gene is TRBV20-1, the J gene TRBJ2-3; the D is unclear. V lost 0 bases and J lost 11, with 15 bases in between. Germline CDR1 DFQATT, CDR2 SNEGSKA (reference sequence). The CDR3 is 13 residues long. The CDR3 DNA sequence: TGCAGTGCTAGAGATCTGGTAGCCGGCGGGCAGTATTTT. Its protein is CSARDLVAGGQYF.

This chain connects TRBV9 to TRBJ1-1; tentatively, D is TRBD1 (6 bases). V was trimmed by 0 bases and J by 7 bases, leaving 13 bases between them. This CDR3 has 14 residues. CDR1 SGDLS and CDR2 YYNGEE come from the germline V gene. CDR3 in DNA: TGTGCCAGCAGCGTAGATTTGGGGGGCGGTGAAGCTTTCTTT. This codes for CASSVDLGGGEAFF.

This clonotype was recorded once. The CDR3 bases are TGCGCCAGCAGCCAAGAAGTCGTGGACAGGGGAGGAGAGACCCAGTACTTC. Residues: CASSQEVVDRGGETQYF. This chain connects TRBV4-1 to TRBJ2-5, with 9 bases aligning to TRBD1. Looked up from germline, CDR1 is MGHRA and CDR2 is YSYEKL. This CDR3 is 17 amino acids long. Trimming took 0 bases from V and 4 from J; bases not matched to a gene: 9.

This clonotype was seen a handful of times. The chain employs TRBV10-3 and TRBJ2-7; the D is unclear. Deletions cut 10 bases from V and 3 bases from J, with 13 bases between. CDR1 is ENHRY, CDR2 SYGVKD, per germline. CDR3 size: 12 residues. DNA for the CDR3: TGTGCCAGCAGCATCCCTTACTACGAGCAGTACTTC. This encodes CASSIPYYEQYF.

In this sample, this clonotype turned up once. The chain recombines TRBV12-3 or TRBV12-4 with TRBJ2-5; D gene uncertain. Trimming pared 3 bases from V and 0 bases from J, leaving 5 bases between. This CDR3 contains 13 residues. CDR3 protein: CASSFAYQETQYF. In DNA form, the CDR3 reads TGTGCCAGCAGTTTCGCGTACCAAGAGACCCAGTACTTC.

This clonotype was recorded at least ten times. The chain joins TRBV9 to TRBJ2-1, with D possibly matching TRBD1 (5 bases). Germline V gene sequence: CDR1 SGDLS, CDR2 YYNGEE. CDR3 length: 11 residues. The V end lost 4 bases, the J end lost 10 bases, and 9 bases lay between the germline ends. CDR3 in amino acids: CASSNWGEQFF. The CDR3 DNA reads TGTGCCAGCAGCAACTGGGGCGAGCAGTTCTTC. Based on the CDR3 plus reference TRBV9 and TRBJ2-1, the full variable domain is DSGVTQTPKHLITATGQRVTLRCSPRSGDLSVYWYQQSLDQGLQFLIQYYNGEERAKGNILERFSAQQFPDLHSELNLSSLELGDSALYFCASSNWGEQFFGPGTRLTVL.

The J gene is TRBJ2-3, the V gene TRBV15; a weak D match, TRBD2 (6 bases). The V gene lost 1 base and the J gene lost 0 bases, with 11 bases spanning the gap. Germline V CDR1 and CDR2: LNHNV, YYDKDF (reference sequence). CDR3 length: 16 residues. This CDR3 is CATSRGVGTSTDTQYF. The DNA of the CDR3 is TGTGCCACCAGCAGAGGTGTCGGGACTAGCACAGATACGCAGTATTTT.

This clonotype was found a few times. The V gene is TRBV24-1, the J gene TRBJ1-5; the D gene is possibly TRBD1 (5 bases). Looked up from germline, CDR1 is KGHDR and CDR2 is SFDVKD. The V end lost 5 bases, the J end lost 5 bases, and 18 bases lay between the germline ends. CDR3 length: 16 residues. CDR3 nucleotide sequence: TGTGCCACCAGTGTAGGAACGCAGGGCGCGTATCAGCCCCAGCATTTT. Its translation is CATSVGTQGAYQPQHF.

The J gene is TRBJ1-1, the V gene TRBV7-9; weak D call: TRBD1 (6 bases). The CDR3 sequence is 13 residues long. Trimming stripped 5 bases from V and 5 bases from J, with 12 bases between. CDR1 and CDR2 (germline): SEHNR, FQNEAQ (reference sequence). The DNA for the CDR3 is TGTGCCAGCAGCATCGAGGGGGGAACTGAAGCTTTCTTT. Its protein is CASSIEGGTEAFF.

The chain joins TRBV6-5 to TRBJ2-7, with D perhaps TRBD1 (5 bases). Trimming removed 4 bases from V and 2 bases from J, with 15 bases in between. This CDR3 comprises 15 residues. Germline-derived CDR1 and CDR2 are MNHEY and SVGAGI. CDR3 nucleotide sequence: TGTGCCAGCAGTTCCGGGCACAGGACGCCCTACGAGCAGTACTTC. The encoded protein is CASSSGHRTPYEQYF.